One and the same sample provided the 16 T cell receptor beta chains below, sequenced in a study of naive and memory T cell subsets. Two oligonucleotides, mixed equimolar, formed the beta constant-region primer covering TRBC1 and TRBC2. TCRdb re-analysed the UMI-ligation and nested PCR reads in MiXCR, keeping a single row per CDR3 protein. This sample has around 160,000 distinct CDR3 sequences, with over 15% found just once. Material: naive CD4+ T cells from blood. Receptors originate from a human donor in good health.

V gene TRBV6-5 combines with J gene TRBJ2-3; no firm D call. The CDR3 runs to 14 residues. Per germline, CDR1 MNHEY and CDR2 SVGAGI. Trimming removed 2 bases from V and 0 bases from J, with 6 bases in between. CDR3 amino acids: CASSYLSSTDTQYF. CDR3 bases: TGTGCCAGCAGTTACCTCTCTAGCACAGATACGCAGTATTTT.

The V and J genes are TRBV3-1 and TRBJ1-1; D call uncertain. V was clipped by 0 bases and J by 6 bases, with 14 bases between them. Per the germline V gene, CDR1 is LGHDT and CDR2 is YNNKEL (reference sequence). This CDR3 spans 15 amino acids. The CDR3 DNA sequence: TGTGCCAGCAGCCAAGACCCCGTCGGGCGACCTGAAGCTTTCTTT. Protein: CASSQDPVGRPEAFF.

This clonotype was detected a few times. The chain employs TRBV28 and TRBJ1-5; a weak D match, TRBD1 (5 bases). CDR1 and CDR2 from the germline V gene are MDHEN and SYDVKM. The V end lost 4 bases, the J end lost 4 bases, and 5 bases lay between the germline ends. The CDR3 sequence is 12 residues long. CDR3 region: CASSWGNQPQHF. CDR3 bases: TGTGCCAGCAGTTGGGGGAATCAGCCCCAGCATTTT.

There are many counts of this clonotype. One junction end does not reproduce the germline sequence, and a read error may be involved. CDR3 in DNA: TGTGCCAGCAGCCCCGGGACAGCCCAAGATACCCAGTACTTC. As protein: CASSPGTAQDTQYF. The genes are TRBV7-6 and TRBJ2-5; 7 bases line up with TRBD1. CDR1 and CDR2 from the germline V gene are SGHVS and FNYEAQ. The CDR3 consists of 14 residues.

V and J are TRBV6-2 or TRBV6-3 and TRBJ2-4, with D perhaps being TRBD1 or TRBD2 (5 bases each). V lost 7 bases and J lost 1, with 14 bases in between. The length of the CDR3 is 15 residues. The V gene's germline CDR1 is MNHEY and CDR2 SVGEGT. This CDR3 reads CASNRGKGAKNIQYF. As DNA, the CDR3 is TGTGCCAGCAACCGGGGCAAGGGGGCCAAAAACATTCAGTACTTC.

The chain links TRBV20-1 to TRBJ2-7; TRBD2 aligns across 12 bases. The CDR3 is made up of 14 amino acids. Germline-derived CDR1 and CDR2 are DFQATT and SNEGSKA (reference sequence). The junction had 8 bases not matched to a gene; V was cut back by 6 bases and J by 5 bases. The CDR3 DNA is TGCAGTGCGGCCTGGACTAGCGGGACCCACGAGCAGTACTTC. This encodes CSAAWTSGTHEQYF.

This rearrangement joins TRBV5-1 to TRBJ2-2, with D possibly TRBD2 on 5 matching bases. The CDR3 runs 14 residues. Germline values: CDR1 SGHRS, CDR2 YFSETQ. The V gene lost 4 bases and the J gene lost 2 bases, with 9 bases spanning the gap. This chain's CDR3 is CASSGSGNTGELFF. CDR3 DNA sequence: TGCGCCAGCAGCGGGAGTGGAAACACCGGGGAGCTGTTTTTT.

This chain joins TRBV7-9 and TRBJ2-5; a weak D match, TRBD2 (6 bases). Per the germline V gene, CDR1 is SEHNR and CDR2 is FQNEAQ (reference sequence). V lost 0 bases to trimming and J lost 3 bases, with 11 bases between them. This CDR3 has 15 residues. CDR3 loop: CASSLAGLVKETQYF. The CDR3, as DNA: TGTGCCAGCAGCTTAGCGGGACTGGTTAAAGAGACCCAGTACTTC.

The gene calls are TRBV19 and TRBJ2-6; D is uncertain. CDR1 LNHDA and CDR2 SQIVND come from the germline V gene (reference sequence). V shed 7 bases and J shed 0 bases, with 16 bases lying between them. The CDR3 spans 17 residues. CDR3 in amino acids: CASTPIGRDSGANVLTF. As DNA, the CDR3 is TGTGCCAGTACCCCAATTGGCAGAGACTCTGGGGCCAACGTCCTGACTTTC.

This clonotype occurred a few times. V is TRBV5-1 and J is TRBJ2-5, with 10 bases lining up with TRBD2. The V gene end was trimmed by 2 bases and the J gene end by 3 bases; junction bases not matched to a gene: 1. This CDR3 has 14 residues. The germline V gene has CDR1 SGHRS and CDR2 YFSETQ. The CDR3: CASSFLAGEETQYF. The CDR3, as DNA: TGCGCCAGCAGCTTTCTAGCGGGAGAAGAGACCCAGTACTTC.

This sequence joins TRBV28 and TRBJ2-7; a possible D gene is TRBD2 (5 bases). CDR1 MDHEN and CDR2 SYDVKM come from the germline V gene. The V end lost 7 bases, the J end lost 4 bases, and 8 bases lay between the germline ends. The CDR3 is 11 residues long. CDR3 DNA: TGTGCCAGCACTAGCTCTTACGAGCAGTACTTC. As protein: CASTSSYEQYF.

There are many counts of this clonotype. This chain connects TRBV27 to TRBJ1-2; 7 nucleotides line up with TRBD1. V dropped 5 bases and J dropped 2; count of bases not matched to a gene: 11. This CDR3 comprises 16 residues. CDR1 and CDR2 from the germline V gene are MNHEY and SMNVEV (reference sequence). The CDR3, as DNA: TGTGCCAGCAGTCCCAGAACAGGGGCTACAAACTATGGCTACACCTTC. Its protein is CASSPRTGATNYGYTF.

There are a few counts of this clonotype. The chain has TRBV6-5 and TRBJ2-7; D possibly corresponds to TRBD2 (7 bases). Trimming removed 0 bases at V and 5 bases at J, with 14 bases between. Per germline, CDR1 MNHEY and CDR2 SVGAGI. The CDR3 loop spans 15 amino acids. The CDR3 here is CASSYSGRGRHEQYF. The CDR3 DNA reads as TGTGCCAGCAGTTACTCGGGGCGGGGGCGCCACGAGCAGTACTTC.

This sequence joins TRBV7-2 and TRBJ1-2; D is possibly TRBD1 (6 bases). The V gene's germline CDR1 is SGHTA and CDR2 FQGNSA. This CDR3 contains 14 residues. The V gene lost 1 base and the J gene lost 7 bases, with 13 bases spanning the gap. The CDR3 DNA reads TGTGCCAGCAGCTTAGAGGACAGACGATCTGGCTACACCTTC. Translation: CASSLEDRRSGYTF. Full variable domain (rest looked up from reference TRBV7-2 and TRBJ1-2): GAGVSQSPSNKVTEKGKDVELRCDPISGHTALYWYRQSLGQGLEFLIYFQGNSAPDKSGLPSDRFSAERTGGSVSTLTIQRTQQEDSAVYLCASSLEDRRSGYTFGSGTRLTVV.

In its sample, this clonotype was seen a few times. The J gene is TRBJ2-1, the V gene TRBV28, with 9 bases that match TRBD1. There are 15 residues in the CDR3. Germline CDR1 and CDR2: MDHEN and SYDVKM. The V and J ends lost 3 bases and 7 bases, in that order; junction bases with no gene match: 7. CDR3 loop: CASSFRGQGLNEQFF. CDR3 nucleotides: TGTGCCAGCAGTTTCAGGGGACAGGGTTTGAATGAGCAGTTCTTC. Drawing the rest from reference TRBV28 and TRBJ2-1, the complete variable domain is DVKVTQSSRYLVKRTGEKVFLECVQDMDHENMFWYRQDPGLGLRLIYFSYDVKMKEKGDIPEGYSVSREKKERFSLILESASTNQTSMYLCASSFRGQGLNEQFFGPGTRLTVL.

The V call is TRBV2, the J call TRBJ1-5, with 7 bases matching TRBD1. The germline V gene encodes CDR1 SNHLY and CDR2 FYNNEI. Trimming at V came to 6 bases and at J to 2 bases, leaving 7 bases not matched to a gene. The CDR3 covers 15 residues. The CDR3 sequence: CASRDRTGGNQPQHF. CDR3 DNA: TGTGCCAGCAGAGACAGGACAGGAGGCAATCAGCCCCAGCATTTT.